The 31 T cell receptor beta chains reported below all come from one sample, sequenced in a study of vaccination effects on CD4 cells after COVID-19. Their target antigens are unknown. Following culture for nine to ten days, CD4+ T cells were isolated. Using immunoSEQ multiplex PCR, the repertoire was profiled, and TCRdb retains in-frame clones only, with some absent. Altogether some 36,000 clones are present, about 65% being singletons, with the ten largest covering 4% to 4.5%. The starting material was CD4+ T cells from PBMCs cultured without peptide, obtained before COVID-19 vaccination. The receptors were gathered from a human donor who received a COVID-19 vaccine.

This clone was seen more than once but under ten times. The CDR3: CASSLIQDYTEAFF. The CDR3 DNA sequence: TGTGCCAGCAGCTTGATACAGGATTACACTGAAGCTTTCTTT. The J gene is TRBJ1-1, the V gene TRBV11-2, with D maybe TRBD1 (5 bases). The CDR3 spans 14 residues. Germline CDR1 reads SGHAT; CDR2 reads FQNNGV. Trimming stripped 3 bases from V and 3 bases from J, with 11 bases between.

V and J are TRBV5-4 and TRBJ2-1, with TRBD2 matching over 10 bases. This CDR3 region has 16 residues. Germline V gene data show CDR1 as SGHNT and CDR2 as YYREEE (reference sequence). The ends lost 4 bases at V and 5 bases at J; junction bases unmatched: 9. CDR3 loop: CASSPFSGGGNNEQFF. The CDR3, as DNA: TGTGCCAGCAGCCCCTTCAGCGGGGGGGGAAACAATGAGCAGTTCTTC.

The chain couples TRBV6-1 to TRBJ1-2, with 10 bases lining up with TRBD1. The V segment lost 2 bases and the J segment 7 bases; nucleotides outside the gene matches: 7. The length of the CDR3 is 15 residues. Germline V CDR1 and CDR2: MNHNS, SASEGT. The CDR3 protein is CASSEIWTGGSGYTF. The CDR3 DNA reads TGTGCCAGCAGTGAAATTTGGACAGGGGGTTCTGGCTACACCTTC.

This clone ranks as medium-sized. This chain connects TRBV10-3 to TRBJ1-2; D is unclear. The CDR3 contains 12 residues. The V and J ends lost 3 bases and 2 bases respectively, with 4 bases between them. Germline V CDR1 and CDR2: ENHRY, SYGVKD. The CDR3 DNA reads TGTGCCATCAGTGACGGCAACTATGGCTACACCTTC. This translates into CAISDGNYGYTF.

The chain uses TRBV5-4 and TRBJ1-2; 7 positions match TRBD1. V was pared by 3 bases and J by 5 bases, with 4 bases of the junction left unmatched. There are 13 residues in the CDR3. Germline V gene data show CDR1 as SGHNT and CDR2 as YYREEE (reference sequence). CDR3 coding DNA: TGTGCCAGCAGCTGGACGGGACAGTATGGCTACACCTTC. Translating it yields CASSWTGQYGYTF.

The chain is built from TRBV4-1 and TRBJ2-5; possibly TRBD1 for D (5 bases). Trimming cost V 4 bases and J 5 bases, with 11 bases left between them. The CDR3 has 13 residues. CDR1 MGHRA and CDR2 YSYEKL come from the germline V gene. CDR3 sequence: CASSRQGPETQYF. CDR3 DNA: TGCGCCAGCAGCCGGCAGGGTCCCGAGACCCAGTACTTC.

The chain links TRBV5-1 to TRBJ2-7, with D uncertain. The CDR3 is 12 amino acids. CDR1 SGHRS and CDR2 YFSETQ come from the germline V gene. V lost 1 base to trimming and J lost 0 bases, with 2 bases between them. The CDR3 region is CASSLSSYEQYF. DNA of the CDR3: TGCGCCAGCAGCTTGAGCTCCTACGAGCAGTACTTC.

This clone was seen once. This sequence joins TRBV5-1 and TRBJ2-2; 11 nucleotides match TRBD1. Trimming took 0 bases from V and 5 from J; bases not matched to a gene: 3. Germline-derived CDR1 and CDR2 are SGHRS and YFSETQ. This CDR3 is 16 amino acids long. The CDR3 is CASSLAGQGATGELFF. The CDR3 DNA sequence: TGCGCCAGCAGCTTGGCCGGACAGGGGGCAACCGGGGAGCTGTTTTTT.

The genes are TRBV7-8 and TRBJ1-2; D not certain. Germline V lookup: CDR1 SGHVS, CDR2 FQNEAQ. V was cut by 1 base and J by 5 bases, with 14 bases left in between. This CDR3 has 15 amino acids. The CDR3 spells CASSLGQEVVYGYTF. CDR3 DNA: TGTGCCAGCAGCTTAGGTCAGGAGGTAGTTTATGGCTACACCTTC. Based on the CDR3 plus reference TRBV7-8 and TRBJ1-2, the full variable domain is GAGVSQSPRYKVAKRGQDVALRCDPISGHVSLFWYQQALGQGPEFLTYFQNEAQLDKSGLPSDRFFAERPEGSVSTLKIQRTQQEDSAVYLCASSLGQEVVYGYTFGSGTRLTVV.

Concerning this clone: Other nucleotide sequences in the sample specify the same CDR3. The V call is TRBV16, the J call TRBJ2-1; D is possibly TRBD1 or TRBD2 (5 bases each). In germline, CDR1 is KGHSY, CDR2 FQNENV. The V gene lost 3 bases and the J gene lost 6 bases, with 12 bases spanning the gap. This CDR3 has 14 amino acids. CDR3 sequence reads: CASSQSRGGNEQFF. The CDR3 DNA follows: TGTGCCAGCAGCCAGAGCCGTGGGGGCAATGAGCAGTTCTTC.

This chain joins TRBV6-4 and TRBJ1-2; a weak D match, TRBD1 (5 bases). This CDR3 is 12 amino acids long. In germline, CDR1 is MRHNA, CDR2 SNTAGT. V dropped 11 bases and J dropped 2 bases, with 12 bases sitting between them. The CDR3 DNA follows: TGTGCCGGCCGGGACGAGAACTATGGCTACACCTTC. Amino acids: CAGRDENYGYTF.

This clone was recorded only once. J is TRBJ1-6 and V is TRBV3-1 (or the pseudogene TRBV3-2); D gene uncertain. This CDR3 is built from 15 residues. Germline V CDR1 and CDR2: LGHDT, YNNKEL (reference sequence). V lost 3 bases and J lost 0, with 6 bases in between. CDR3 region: CASSQGSSYNSPLHF. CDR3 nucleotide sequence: TGTGCCAGCAGCCAGGGCAGCTCCTATAATTCACCCCTCCACTTT.

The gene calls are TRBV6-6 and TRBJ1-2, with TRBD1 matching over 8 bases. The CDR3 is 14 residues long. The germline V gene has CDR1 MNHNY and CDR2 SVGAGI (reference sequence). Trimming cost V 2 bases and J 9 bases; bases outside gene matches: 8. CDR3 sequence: CASSYVAGGGSYTF. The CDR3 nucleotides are TGTGCCAGCAGTTACGTCGCAGGGGGCGGTAGCTACACCTTC.

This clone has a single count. CDR3 amino acids: CASSLGGPGRRVGELFF. The CDR3 nucleotides read TGCGCCAGCAGCTTGGGGGGACCGGGACGTCGAGTCGGGGAGCTGTTTTTT. The gene calls are TRBV5-1 and TRBJ2-2; D could derive from TRBD1 or TRBD2 (5 bases each). The length of the CDR3 is 17 residues. V lost 0 bases, J lost 7 bases, and 19 bases lay in between. Germline-derived CDR1 and CDR2 are SGHRS and YFSETQ.

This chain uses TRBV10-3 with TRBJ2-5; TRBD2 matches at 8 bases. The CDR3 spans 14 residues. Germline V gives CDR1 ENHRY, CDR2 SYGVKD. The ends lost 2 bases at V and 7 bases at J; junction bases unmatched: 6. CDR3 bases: TGTGCCATCAGTGAGGCGGGGGGTCTGGGGACCCAGTACTTC. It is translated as CAISEAGGLGTQYF.

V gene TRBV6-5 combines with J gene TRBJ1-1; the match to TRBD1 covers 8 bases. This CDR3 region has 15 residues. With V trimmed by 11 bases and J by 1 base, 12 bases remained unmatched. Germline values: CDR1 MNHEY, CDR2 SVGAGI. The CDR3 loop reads CAGSGRTGRNTEAFF. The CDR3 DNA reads TGTGCCGGTTCCGGAAGGACAGGGAGGAACACTGAAGCTTTCTTT.

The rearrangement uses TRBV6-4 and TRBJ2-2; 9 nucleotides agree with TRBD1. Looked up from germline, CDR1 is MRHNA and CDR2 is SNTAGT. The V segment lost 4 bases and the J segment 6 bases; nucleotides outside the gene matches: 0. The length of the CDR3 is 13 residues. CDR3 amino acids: CASSGDRAGELFF. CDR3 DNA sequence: TGTGCCAGCAGTGGGGACAGGGCCGGGGAGCTGTTTTTT.

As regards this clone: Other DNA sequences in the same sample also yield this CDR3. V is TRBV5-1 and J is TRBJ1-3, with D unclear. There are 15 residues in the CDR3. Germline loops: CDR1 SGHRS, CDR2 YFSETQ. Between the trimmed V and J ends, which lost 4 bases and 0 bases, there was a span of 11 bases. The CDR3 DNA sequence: TGCGCCAGCAGCCCTGGGGAGCCCTCTGGAAACACCATATATTTT. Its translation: CASSPGEPSGNTIYF.

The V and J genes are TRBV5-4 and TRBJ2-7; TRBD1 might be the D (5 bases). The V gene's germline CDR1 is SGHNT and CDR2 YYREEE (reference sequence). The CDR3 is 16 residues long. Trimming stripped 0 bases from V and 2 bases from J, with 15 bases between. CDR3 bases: TGTGCCAGCAGCTTGGATTCAGGGTATGTCGCCTACGAGCAGTACTTC. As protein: CASSLDSGYVAYEQYF.

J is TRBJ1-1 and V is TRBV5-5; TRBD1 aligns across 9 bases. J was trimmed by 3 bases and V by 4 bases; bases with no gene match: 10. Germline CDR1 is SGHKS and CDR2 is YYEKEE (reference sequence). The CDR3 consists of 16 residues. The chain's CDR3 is CASSRTTGGWDTEAFF. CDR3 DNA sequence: TGTGCCAGCAGCCGTACAACAGGGGGCTGGGACACTGAAGCTTTCTTT.

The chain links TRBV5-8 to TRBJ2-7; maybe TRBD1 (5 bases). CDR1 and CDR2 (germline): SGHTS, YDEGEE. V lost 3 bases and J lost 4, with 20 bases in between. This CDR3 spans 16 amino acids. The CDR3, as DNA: TGTGCCAGCAGCTCCCGACAGACTGGATCCCCTTACGAGCAGTACTTC. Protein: CASSSRQTGSPYEQYF.

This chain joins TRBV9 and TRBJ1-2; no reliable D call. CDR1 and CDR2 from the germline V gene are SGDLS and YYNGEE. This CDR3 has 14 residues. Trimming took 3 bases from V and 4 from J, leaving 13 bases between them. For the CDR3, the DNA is TGTGCCAGCAGCGGTTGGACGGTAGGCTATGGCTACACCTTC. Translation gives CASSGWTVGYGYTF.

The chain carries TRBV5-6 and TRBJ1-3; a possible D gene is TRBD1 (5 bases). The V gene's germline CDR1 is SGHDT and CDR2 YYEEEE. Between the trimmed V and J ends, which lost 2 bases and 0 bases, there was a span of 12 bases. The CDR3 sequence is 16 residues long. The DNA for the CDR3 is TGTGCCAGCAGCTTTATGCAGGGAGACTCTGGAAACACCATATATTTT. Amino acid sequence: CASSFMQGDSGNTIYF.

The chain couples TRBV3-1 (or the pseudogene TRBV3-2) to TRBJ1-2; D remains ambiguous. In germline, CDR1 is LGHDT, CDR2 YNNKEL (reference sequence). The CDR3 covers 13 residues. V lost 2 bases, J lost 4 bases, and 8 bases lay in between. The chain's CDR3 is CASSQREVYGYTF. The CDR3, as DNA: TGTGCCAGCAGCCAAAGGGAGGTCTATGGCTACACCTTC.

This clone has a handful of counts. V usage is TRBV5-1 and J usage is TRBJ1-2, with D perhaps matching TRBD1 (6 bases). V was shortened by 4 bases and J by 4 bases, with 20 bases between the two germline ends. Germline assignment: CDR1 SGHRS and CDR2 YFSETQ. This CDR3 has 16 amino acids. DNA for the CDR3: TGCGCCAGCAGCCCGGGGGGGCAGGGAACAATCTATGGCTACACCTTC. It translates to CASSPGGQGTIYGYTF.

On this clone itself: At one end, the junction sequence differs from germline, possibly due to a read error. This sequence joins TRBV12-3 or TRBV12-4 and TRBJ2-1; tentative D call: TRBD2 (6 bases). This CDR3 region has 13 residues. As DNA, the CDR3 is TGTGCCAGCAGTAGGGACTCCCACAATGAGCAGTTCTTC. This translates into CASSRDSHNEQFF.

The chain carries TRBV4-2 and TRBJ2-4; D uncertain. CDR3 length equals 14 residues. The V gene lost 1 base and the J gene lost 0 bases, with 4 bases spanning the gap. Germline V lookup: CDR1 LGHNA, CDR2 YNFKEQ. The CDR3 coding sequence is TGTGCCAGCAGCCAAGTTTTAGCCAAAAACATTCAGTACTTC. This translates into CASSQVLAKNIQYF.

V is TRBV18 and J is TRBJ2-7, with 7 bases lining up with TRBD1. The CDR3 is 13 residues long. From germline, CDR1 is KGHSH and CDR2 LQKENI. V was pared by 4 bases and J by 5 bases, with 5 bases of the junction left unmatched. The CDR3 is CASSLDRLNEQYF. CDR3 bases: TGTGCCAGCTCACTGGACAGGCTCAACGAGCAGTACTTC.

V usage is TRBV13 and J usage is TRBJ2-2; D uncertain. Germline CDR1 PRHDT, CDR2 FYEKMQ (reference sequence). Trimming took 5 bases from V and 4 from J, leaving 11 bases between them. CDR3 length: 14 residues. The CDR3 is CASSRGRPTGELFF. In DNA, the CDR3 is TGTGCCAGCAGCCGCGGACGACCCACCGGGGAGCTGTTTTTT.

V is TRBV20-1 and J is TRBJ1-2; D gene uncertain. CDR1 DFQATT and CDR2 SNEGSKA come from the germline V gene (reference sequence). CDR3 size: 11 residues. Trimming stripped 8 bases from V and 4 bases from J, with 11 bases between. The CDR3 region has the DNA TGCAGTCCGGTGCACCTCTATGGCTACACCTTC. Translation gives CSPVHLYGYTF.

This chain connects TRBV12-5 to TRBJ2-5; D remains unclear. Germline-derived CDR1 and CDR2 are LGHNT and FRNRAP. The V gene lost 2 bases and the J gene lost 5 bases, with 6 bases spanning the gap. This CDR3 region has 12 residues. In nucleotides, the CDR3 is TGTGCTAGTGGTTTGAGGGTCGAGACCCAGTACTTC. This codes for CASGLRVETQYF.